Ten or more counts support the clone carrying this T cell receptor beta chain. These data are taken from a study of blood T cells in healthy people across ages. Germline V gene lookup returns CDR1 SEHNR and CDR2 FQNEAQ (reference sequence). V was clipped by 2 bases and J by 3 bases, with 8 bases between them. The CDR3 is made up of 13 amino acids. The authors ran a second PCR of roughly 6 to 12 cycles using a sample-barcoded 5' primer and a J-beta primer mix. TCRdb ran MiXCR on the 5' RACE reads and lists one entry per CDR3 protein. Of 850,000 to 1,000,000 distinct CDR3 sequences in the sample, 40% to 60% were seen once.

Sequencing used blood. The clonotype comes from a man younger than 40 in good health. V usage is TRBV7-9 and J usage is TRBJ2-7; D is ambiguous. In DNA form, the CDR3 reads TGTGCCAGCAGCTTAAGCGACAACTACGAGCAGTACTTC. It specifies CASSLSDNYEQYF.